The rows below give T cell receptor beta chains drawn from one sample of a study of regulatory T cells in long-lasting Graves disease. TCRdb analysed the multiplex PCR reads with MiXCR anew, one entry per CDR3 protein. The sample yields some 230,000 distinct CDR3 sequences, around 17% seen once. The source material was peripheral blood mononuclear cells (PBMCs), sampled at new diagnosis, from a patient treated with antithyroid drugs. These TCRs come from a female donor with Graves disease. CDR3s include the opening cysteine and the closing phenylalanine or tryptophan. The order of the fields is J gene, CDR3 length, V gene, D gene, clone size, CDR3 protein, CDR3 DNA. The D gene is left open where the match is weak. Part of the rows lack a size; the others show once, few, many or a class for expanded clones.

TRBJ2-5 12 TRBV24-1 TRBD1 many CATRQGAETQYF TGTGCCACCCGACAGGGAGCGGAGACCCAGTACTTC
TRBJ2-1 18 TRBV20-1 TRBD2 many CSARGLAGGWTADNEQFF TGCAGTGCCAGGGGACTAGCGGGAGGGTGGACTGCGGATAATGAGCAGTTCTTC
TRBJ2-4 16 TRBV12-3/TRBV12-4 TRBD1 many CASSLGQWLAKNIQYF TGTGCCAGCAGTTTGGGACAGTGGTTAGCCAAAAACATTCAGTACTTC
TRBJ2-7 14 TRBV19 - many CASSMSGTQWEQYF TGTGCCAGTAGTATGAGCGGAACCCAGTGGGAGCAGTACTTC
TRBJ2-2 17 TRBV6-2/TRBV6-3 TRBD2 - CASSYLAGGVNTGELFF TGTGCCAGCAGTTACCTAGCGGGGGGGGTCAACACCGGGGAGCTGTTTTTT
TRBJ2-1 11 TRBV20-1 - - CSARDLAEQFF TGCAGTGCTAGAGATCTGGCTGAGCAGTTCTTC
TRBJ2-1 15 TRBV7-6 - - CASSLPAPYSPEQFF TGTGCCAGCAGCTTACCCGCTCCGTATAGTCCTGAGCAGTTCTTC
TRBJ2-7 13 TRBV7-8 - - CASSLRHSYEQYF TGTGCCAGCAGCCTCCGACACTCCTACGAGCAGTACTTC
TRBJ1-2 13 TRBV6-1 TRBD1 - CASSRTGDYGYTF TGTGCCAGCAGTCGGACAGGGGACTATGGCTACACCTTC
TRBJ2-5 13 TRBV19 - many CASSIGNQETQYF TGTGCCAGTAGTATCGGCAATCAAGAGACCCAGTACTTC
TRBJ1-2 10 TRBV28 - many CASRKYGYTF TGTGCCAGCAGAAAATATGGCTACACCTTC
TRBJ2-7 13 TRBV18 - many CASSPEGAYEQYF TGTGCCAGCTCACCGGAGGGGGCCTACGAGCAGTACTTC
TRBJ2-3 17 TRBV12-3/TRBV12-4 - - CASRPSGGTGRTDTQYF TGTGCCAGCAGACCCTCGGGGGGGACAGGACGCACAGATACGCAGTATTTT
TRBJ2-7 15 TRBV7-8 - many CASSSRDTNSYEQYF TGTGCCAGCAGCTCGCGAGACACTAACTCCTACGAGCAGTACTTC